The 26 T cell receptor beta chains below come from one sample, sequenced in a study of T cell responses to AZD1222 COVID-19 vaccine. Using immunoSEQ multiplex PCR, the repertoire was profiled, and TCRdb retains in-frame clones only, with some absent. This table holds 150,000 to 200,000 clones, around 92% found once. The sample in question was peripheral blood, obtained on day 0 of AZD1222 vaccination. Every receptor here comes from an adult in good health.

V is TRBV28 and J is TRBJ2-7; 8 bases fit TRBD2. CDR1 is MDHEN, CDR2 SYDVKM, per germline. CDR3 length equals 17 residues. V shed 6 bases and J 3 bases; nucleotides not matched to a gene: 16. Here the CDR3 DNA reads TGTGCCAGCAGCGCACTAGGGGGACGACTAGCGCGCTACGAGCAGTACTTC. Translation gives CASSALGGRLARYEQYF.

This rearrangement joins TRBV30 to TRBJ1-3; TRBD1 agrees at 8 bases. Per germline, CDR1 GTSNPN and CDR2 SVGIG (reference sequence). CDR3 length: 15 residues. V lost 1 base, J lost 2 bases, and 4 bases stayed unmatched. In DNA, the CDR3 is TGTGCCTGGAGTGAGAAACAGGGGGCTGGAAACACCATATATTTT. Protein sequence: CAWSEKQGAGNTIYF.

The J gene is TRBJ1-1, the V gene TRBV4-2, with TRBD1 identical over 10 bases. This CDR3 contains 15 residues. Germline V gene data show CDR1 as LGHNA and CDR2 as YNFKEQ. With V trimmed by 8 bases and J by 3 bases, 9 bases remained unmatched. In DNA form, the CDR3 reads TGTGCCAGCGGACCAGGGACAGGGGTCCACACTGAAGCTTTCTTT. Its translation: CASGPGTGVHTEAFF.

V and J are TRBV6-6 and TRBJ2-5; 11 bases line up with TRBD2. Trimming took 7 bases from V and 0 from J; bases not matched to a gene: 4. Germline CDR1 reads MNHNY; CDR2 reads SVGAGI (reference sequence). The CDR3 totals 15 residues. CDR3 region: CASKPSGRNQETQYF. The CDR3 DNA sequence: TGTGCCAGCAAACCTAGCGGGAGGAACCAAGAGACCCAGTACTTC.

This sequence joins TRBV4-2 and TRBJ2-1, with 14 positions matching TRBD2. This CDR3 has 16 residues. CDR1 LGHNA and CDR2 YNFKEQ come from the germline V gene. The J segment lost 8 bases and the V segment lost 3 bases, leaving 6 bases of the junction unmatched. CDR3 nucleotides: TGTGCCAGCAGCCACTCGGGACTAGCGGGAGACTATGAGCAGTTCTTC. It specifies CASSHSGLAGDYEQFF.

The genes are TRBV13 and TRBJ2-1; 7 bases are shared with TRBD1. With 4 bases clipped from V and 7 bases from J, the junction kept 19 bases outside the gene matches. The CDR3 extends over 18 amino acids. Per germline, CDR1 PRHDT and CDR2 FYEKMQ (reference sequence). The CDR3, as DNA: TGTGCCAGCAGCTCCCGGGAACAGGGGAGTTCTGTTTGGAATGAGCAGTTCTTC. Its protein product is CASSSREQGSSVWNEQFF.

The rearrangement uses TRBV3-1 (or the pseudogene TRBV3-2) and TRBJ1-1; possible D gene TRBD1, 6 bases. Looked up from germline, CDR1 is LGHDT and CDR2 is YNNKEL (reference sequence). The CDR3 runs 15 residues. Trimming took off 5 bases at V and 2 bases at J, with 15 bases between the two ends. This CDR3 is CASSGGGSKNTEAFF. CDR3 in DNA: TGTGCCAGCAGCGGAGGGGGAAGTAAAAACACTGAAGCTTTCTTT.

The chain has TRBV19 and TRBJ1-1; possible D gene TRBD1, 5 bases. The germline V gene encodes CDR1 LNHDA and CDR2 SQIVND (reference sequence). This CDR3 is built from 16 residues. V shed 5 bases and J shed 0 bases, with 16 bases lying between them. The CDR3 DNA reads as TGTGCCAGTAGTCTTCCAGGGAGGGTGGTGAACACTGAAGCTTTCTTT. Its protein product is CASSLPGRVVNTEAFF.

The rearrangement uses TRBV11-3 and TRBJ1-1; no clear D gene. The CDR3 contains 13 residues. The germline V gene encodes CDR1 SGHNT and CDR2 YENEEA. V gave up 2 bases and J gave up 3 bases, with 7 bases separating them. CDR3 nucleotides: TGTGCCAGCAGCTTATCTGCGTACACTGAAGCTTTCTTT. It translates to CASSLSAYTEAFF.

CDR3 DNA sequence: TGTGCCAGTAGTATAGCGGGGGGCCTCACCGGGGAGCTGTTTTTT. Translated, it gives CASSIAGGLTGELFF. The V call is TRBV19, the J call TRBJ2-2, with TRBD2 as a possible D gene (7 bases). Germline V CDR1 and CDR2: LNHDA, SQIVND (reference sequence). Trimming removed 1 base at V and 4 bases at J, with 10 bases between. CDR3 length: 15 residues.

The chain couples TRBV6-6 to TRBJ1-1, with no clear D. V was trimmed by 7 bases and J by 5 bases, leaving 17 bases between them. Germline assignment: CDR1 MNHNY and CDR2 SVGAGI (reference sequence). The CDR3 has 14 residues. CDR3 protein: CASNLMTRKTEAFF. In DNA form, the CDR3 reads TGTGCCAGCAACCTAATGACAAGGAAGACTGAAGCTTTCTTT.

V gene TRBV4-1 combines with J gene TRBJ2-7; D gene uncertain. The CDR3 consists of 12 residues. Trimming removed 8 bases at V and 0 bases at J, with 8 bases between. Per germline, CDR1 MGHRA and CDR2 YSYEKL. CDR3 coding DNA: TGCGCCAGCTCACATAGCTCCTACGAGCAGTACTTC. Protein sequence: CASSHSSYEQYF.

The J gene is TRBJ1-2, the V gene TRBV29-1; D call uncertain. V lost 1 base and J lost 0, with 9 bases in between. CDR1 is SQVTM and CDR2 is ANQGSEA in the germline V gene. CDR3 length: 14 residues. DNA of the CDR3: TGCAGCGTTGAAGTGAGGATCCCTAACTATGGCTACACCTTC. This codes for CSVEVRIPNYGYTF.

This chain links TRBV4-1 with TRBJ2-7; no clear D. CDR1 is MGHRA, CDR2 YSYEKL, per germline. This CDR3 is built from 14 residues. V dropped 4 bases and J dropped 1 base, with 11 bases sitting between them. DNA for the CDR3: TGCGCCAGCAGCCCCTTGGACGTTTCCTACGAGCAGTACTTC. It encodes CASSPLDVSYEQYF.

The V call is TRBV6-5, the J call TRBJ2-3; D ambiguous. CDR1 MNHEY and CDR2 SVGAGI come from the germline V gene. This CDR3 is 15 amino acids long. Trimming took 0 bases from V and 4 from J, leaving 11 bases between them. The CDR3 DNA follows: TGTGCCAGCAGTTACTCGCCCCCGGGCGCAGATACGCAGTATTTT. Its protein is CASSYSPPGADTQYF.

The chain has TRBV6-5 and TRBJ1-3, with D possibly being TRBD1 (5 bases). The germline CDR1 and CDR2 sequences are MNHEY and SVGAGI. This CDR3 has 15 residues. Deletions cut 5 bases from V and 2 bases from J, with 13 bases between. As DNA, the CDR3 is TGTGCCAGCAGTACCAAAGGAGGGGCTGGAAACACCATATATTTT. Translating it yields CASSTKGGAGNTIYF.

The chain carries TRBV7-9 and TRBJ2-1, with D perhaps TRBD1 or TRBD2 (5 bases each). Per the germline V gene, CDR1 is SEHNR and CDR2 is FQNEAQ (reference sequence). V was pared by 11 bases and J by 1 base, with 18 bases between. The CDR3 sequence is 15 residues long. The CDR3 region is CASYTGTGSYNEQFF. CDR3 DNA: TGTGCCTCCTATACCGGGACCGGGTCCTACAATGAGCAGTTCTTC.

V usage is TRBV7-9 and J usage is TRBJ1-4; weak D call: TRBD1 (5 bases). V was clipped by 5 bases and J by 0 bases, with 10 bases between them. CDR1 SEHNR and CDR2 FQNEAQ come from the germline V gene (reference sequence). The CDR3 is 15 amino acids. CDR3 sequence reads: CASSPGTATNEKLFF. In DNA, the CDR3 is TGTGCCAGCAGCCCAGGGACGGCAACTAATGAAAAACTGTTTTTT.

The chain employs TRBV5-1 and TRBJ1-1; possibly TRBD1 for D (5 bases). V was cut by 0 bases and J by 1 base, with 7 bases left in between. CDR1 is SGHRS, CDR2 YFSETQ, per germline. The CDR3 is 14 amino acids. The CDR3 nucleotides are TGCGCCAGCAGCTTGGCGGGGGGGAACACTGAAGCTTTCTTT. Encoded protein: CASSLAGGNTEAFF.

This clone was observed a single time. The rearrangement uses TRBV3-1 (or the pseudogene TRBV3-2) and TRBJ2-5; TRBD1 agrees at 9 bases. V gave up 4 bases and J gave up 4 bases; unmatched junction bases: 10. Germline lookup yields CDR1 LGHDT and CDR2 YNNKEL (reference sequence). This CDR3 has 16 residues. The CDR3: CASSPAFGTGLETQYF. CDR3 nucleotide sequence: TGTGCCAGCAGCCCTGCGTTTGGGACAGGGTTAGAGACCCAGTACTTC.

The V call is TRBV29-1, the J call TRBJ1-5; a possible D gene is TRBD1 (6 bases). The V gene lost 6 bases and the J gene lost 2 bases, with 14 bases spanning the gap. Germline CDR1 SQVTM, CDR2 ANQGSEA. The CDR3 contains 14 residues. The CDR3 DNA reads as TGCAGCGTCCAAGGGGGAGTTGGCAATCAGCCCCAGCATTTT. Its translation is CSVQGGVGNQPQHF. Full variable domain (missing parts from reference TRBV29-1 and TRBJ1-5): SAVISQKPSRDICQRGTSLTIQCQVDSQVTMMFWYRQQPGQSLTLIATANQGSEATYESGFVIDKFPISRPNLTFSTLTVSNMSPEDSSIYLCSVQGGVGNQPQHFGDGTRLSIL.

The CDR3 DNA is TGTGCCACCAGCAGAGATGTAAGGGCTGGAAACACCATATATTTT. It is translated as CATSRDVRAGNTIYF. The rearrangement links TRBV15 to TRBJ1-3; D not certain. Trimming took off 0 bases at V and 2 bases at J, with 8 bases between the two ends. The CDR3 runs 15 residues. CDR1 LNHNV and CDR2 YYDKDF come from the germline V gene (reference sequence).

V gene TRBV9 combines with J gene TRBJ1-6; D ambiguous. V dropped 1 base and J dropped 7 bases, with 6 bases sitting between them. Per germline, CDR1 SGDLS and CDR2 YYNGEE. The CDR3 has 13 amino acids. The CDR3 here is CASSVQPNSPLHF. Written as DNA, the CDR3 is TGTGCCAGCAGCGTACAGCCGAATTCACCCCTCCACTTT.

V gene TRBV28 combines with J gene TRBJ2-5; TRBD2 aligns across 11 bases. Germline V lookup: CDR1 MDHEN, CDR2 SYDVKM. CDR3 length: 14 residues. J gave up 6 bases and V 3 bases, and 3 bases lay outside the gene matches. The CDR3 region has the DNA TGTGCCAGCAGTTTTGGGACTAGCGGCCAGACCCAGTACTTC. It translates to CASSFGTSGQTQYF. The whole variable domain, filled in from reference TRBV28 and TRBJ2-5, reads DVKVTQSSRYLVKRTGEKVFLECVQDMDHENMFWYRQDPGLGLRLIYFSYDVKMKEKGDIPEGYSVSREKKERFSLILESASTNQTSMYLCASSFGTSGQTQYFGPGTRLLVL.

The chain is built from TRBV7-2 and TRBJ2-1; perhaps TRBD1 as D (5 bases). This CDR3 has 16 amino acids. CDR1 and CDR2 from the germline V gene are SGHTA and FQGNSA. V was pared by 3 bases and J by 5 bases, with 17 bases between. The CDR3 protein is CASSLGGGAHNNEQFF. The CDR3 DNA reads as TGTGCCAGCAGCTTGGGCGGTGGGGCTCATAACAATGAGCAGTTCTTC. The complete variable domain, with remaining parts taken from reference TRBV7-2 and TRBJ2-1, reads GAGVSQSPSNKVTEKGKDVELRCDPISGHTALYWYRQSLGQGLEFLIYFQGNSAPDKSGLPSDRFSAERTGGSVSTLTIQRTQQEDSAVYLCASSLGGGAHNNEQFFGPGTRLTVL.

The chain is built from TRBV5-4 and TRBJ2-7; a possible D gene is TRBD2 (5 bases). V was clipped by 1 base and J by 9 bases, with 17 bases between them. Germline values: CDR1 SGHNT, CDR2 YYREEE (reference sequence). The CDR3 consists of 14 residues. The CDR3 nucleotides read TGTGCCAGCAGCTTGTGGAATAGCGTCGGGGTGCAGTACGTC. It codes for CASSLWNSVGVQYV.